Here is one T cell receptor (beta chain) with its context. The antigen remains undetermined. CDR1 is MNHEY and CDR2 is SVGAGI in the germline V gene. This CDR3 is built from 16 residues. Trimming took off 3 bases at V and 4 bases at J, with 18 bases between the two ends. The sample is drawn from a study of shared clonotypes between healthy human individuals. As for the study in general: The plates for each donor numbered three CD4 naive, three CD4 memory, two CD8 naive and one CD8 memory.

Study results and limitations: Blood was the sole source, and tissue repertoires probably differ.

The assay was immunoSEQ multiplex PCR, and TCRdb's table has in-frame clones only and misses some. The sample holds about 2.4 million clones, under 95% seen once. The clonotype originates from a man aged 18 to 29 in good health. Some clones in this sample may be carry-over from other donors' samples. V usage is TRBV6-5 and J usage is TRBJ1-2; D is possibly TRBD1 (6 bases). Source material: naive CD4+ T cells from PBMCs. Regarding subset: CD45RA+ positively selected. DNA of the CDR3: TGTGCCAGCAGTTATCGCCCCCCGCAGGGGCCCTATGGCTACACCTTC. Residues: CASSYRPPQGPYGYTF.